The 21 T cell receptor beta chains reported below all come from one sample, sequenced in a study of T cells in Graves' hyperthyroidism and ophthalmopathy. TCR beta CDR3 regions were amplified from RNA. The HTBI primer set drove a first-round RT-PCR of the TCR CDR3. TCRdb passed the multiplex PCR reads through MiXCR, listing each CDR3 protein once. The top ten hold roughly a sixth of the sample, which has hundreds of thousands of distinct CDR3 sequences, 15% to 20% seen once. Sequences were obtained from blood. Receptors originate from a woman between 50 and 59 years old with Graves' hyperthyroidism that later progressed to Graves' ophthalmopathy.

This clonotype came up many times. This rearrangement joins TRBV12-3 or TRBV12-4 to TRBJ1-2; possibly TRBD1 for D (6 bases). CDR3 length equals 12 residues. Between the trimmed V and J ends, which lost 6 bases and 8 bases, there was a span of 13 bases. The CDR3 nucleotides are TGTGCCAGCAGGCACAGGGAAGGGGGCTACACCTTC. Translated: CASRHREGGYTF.

This clonotype was seen repeatedly, ten times or more. V usage is TRBV6-1 and J usage is TRBJ1-1; D is unresolved. V was trimmed by 3 bases and J by 0 bases, leaving 8 bases between them. CDR1 is MNHNS and CDR2 is SASEGT in the germline V gene. The CDR3 spans 14 residues. CDR3 loop: CASSDRDLNTEAFF. CDR3 nucleotide sequence: TGTGCCAGCAGTGACCGAGACCTGAACACTGAAGCTTTCTTT.

There are many counts of this clonotype. The chain carries TRBV7-2 and TRBJ2-3; D gene unclear. The CDR3 is 16 residues long. V was shortened by 3 bases and J by 3 bases, with 16 bases between the two germline ends. Germline assignment: CDR1 SGHTA and CDR2 FQGNSA. The CDR3 loop is CASSLYAVGLTDTQYF. As DNA, the CDR3 is TGTGCCAGCAGCTTGTATGCCGTAGGGCTAACAGATACGCAGTATTTT.

This clonotype occurred a few times. This chain connects TRBV6-1 to TRBJ2-3; D call uncertain. Deletions cut 8 bases from V and 1 base from J, with 10 bases between. The CDR3 is 13 amino acids. From germline, CDR1 is MNHNS and CDR2 SASEGT. CDR3 residues: CASARWGTDTQYF. As DNA, the CDR3 is TGTGCCAGCGCTCGGTGGGGCACAGATACGCAGTATTTT.

Ten or more counts support this clonotype. This rearrangement joins TRBV3-1 to TRBJ1-6, with TRBD1 matching over 8 bases. The V gene's germline CDR1 is LGHDT and CDR2 YNNKEL (reference sequence). The trim removed 5 bases at V and 9 bases at J, leaving 6 bases unmatched. This CDR3 comprises 14 residues. Here the CDR3 reads CASSKGTGLSPLHF. The CDR3 nucleotides read TGTGCCAGCAGCAAAGGGACAGGACTTTCACCCCTCCACTTT. Together with reference TRBV3-1 and TRBJ1-6, the CDR3 gives the full variable domain: DTAVSQTPKYLVTQMGNDKSIKCEQNLGHDTMYWYKQDSKKFLKIMFSYNNKELIINETVPNRFSPKSPDKAHLNLHINSLELGDSAVYFCASSKGTGLSPLHFGNGTRLTVT.

This clonotype was recorded many times. V and J are TRBV20-1 and TRBJ2-1; 7 positions agree with TRBD2. The V gene end was trimmed by 5 bases and the J gene end by 7 bases; junction bases not matched to a gene: 11. This CDR3 comprises 14 residues. From germline, CDR1 is DFQATT and CDR2 SNEGSKA (reference sequence). The CDR3 loop reads CSAPPSWGGNEQFF. The CDR3 coding sequence is TGCAGTGCTCCTCCCTCTTGGGGGGGGAATGAGCAGTTCTTC.

This clonotype has just a few counts. V is TRBV3-1 and J is TRBJ2-6, with 12 bases aligning to TRBD1. Germline CDR1 and CDR2: LGHDT and YNNKEL (reference sequence). J gave up 18 bases and V 4 bases, and 13 bases lay outside the gene matches. The CDR3 totals 15 residues. CDR3 DNA: TGTGCCAGCAGCCGCCAGCCCGGGACAGGGGGCATCCAGACTTTC. Encoded protein: CASSRQPGTGGIQTF.

The J gene is TRBJ1-1, the V gene TRBV12-3 or TRBV12-4; 12 bases line up with TRBD1. Unmatched junction bases numbered 6, after V lost 6 bases and J lost 10 bases. This CDR3 is 13 amino acids long. DNA of the CDR3: TGTGCCAGCAGGCCGGGACAGGGGGCGCGAGCTTTCTTT. Its translation: CASRPGQGARAFF.

This clonotype was counted only a few times. This sequence joins TRBV6-1 and TRBJ2-5; 9 bases agree with TRBD2. The germline CDR1 and CDR2 sequences are MNHNS and SASEGT. Unmatched junction bases numbered 8, after V lost 8 bases and J lost 7 bases. This CDR3 comprises 13 residues. CDR3 nucleotides: TGTGCCAGCGGCAGCGGGGGGCCCAGGACCCAGTACTTC. It codes for CASGSGGPRTQYF.

The chain has TRBV7-9 and TRBJ2-3, with D possibly matching TRBD2 (6 bases). The CDR3 covers 16 residues. Trimming took off 1 base at V and 2 bases at J, with 13 bases between the two ends. Germline CDR1 reads SEHNR; CDR2 reads FQNEAQ (reference sequence). CDR3 sequence: CASSLELTRDTDTQYF. The DNA for the CDR3 is TGTGCCAGCAGCTTAGAGTTGACTAGAGACACAGATACGCAGTATTTT.

This clonotype was recorded a few times. The genes are TRBV6-7 and TRBJ1-5, with D maybe TRBD1 (5 bases). TRBV6-7 is an open reading frame whose function is uncertain. This CDR3 is built from 16 residues. Trimming took off 2 bases at V and 2 bases at J, with 13 bases between the two ends. The CDR3 nucleotides are TGTGCCAGCAGTTACCTTTCCGGGGGTCGCAATCAGCCCCAGCATTTT. Its protein is CASSYLSGGRNQPQHF.

This clonotype was recorded many times. CDR3 amino acids: CASSHRTGTNSPLHF. DNA for the CDR3: TGTGCCAGCAGCCATCGGACAGGGACCAATTCACCCCTCCACTTT. The V gene is TRBV3-1, the J gene TRBJ1-6; 8 positions match TRBD1. With V trimmed by 3 bases and J by 7 bases, 5 bases remained unmatched. Germline CDR1 reads LGHDT; CDR2 reads YNNKEL (reference sequence). CDR3 length: 15 amino acids.

This clonotype was detected many times. The chain is built from TRBV20-1 and TRBJ2-2; D is unresolved. Germline assignment: CDR1 DFQATT and CDR2 SNEGSKA (reference sequence). V lost 2 bases and J 2 bases, leaving 9 bases between the germline ends. The CDR3 sequence is 14 residues long. The CDR3 coding sequence is TGCAGTGCTAGATATGACACCAACACCGGGGAGCTGTTTTTT. This translates into CSARYDTNTGELFF.

The sample holds many counts of this clonotype. V usage is TRBV13 and J usage is TRBJ2-7; tentatively, D is TRBD1 (5 bases). Between the trimmed V and J ends, which lost 4 bases and 3 bases, there was a span of 13 bases. This CDR3 is 14 amino acids long. Germline loops: CDR1 PRHDT, CDR2 FYEKMQ (reference sequence). CDR3 sequence reads: CASSSTIRVYEQYF. The CDR3 DNA follows: TGTGCCAGCAGCTCGACCATCAGGGTCTACGAGCAGTACTTC.

This clonotype has a count of ten or more. The chain links TRBV20-1 to TRBJ2-1; 8 bases map to TRBD2. The CDR3 loop spans 14 amino acids. Germline V gives CDR1 DFQATT, CDR2 SNEGSKA (reference sequence). The V segment lost 3 bases and the J segment 7 bases; nucleotides outside the gene matches: 8. The CDR3 DNA follows: TGCAGTGCTAGTCCCAGCGGGGGTAAAAATGAGCAGTTCTTC. As protein: CSASPSGGKNEQFF.

Of note for this clonotype: A much more abundant neighbour one base away suggests this may be a read error. The V and J genes are TRBV3-1 and TRBJ2-5; weak D call: TRBD2 (5 bases). The CDR3 is 15 amino acids. Between the trimmed V and J ends, which lost 4 bases and 1 base, there was a span of 13 bases. Looked up from germline, CDR1 is LGHDT and CDR2 is YNNKEL (reference sequence). Written as DNA, the CDR3 is TGTGCCAGCAGCCCGTCGGGATTCCCCCAAGAGACCCAGTACTTC. Translating it yields CASSPSGFPQETQYF.

J is TRBJ2-7 and V is TRBV29-1; TRBD2 might be the D (6 bases). This CDR3 contains 14 residues. V dropped 6 bases and J dropped 5 bases, with 20 bases sitting between them. The germline V gene encodes CDR1 SQVTM and CDR2 ANQGSEA. The CDR3 DNA reads TGCAGCGTCCGACAGAACTTCCCGGGGGACGAGCAGTACTTC. It yields the protein CSVRQNFPGDEQYF.

Points on this clonotype: A read error is possible here, since a much larger clone lies one base away. The genes are TRBV5-4 and TRBJ2-7, with 9 bases matching TRBD2. V trimming: 6 bases; J trimming: 3 bases; junction bases outside the gene matches: 13. The CDR3 has 16 amino acids. CDR1 is SGHNT, CDR2 YYREEE, per germline (reference sequence). The CDR3 DNA is TGTGCCAGCACCTACAGGGGTGCGGGGGGGAACTACGAGCAGTACTTC. It codes for CASTYRGAGGNYEQYF.

This clonotype showed up many times. The chain has TRBV11-2 and TRBJ2-5; TRBD2 might be the D (6 bases). V was shortened by 2 bases and J by 2 bases, with 12 bases between the two germline ends. The germline V gene encodes CDR1 SGHAT and CDR2 FQNNGV. The CDR3 runs 15 residues. The CDR3 is CASSLRPGRQETQYF. The CDR3 DNA is TGTGCCAGCAGCTTAAGGCCAGGGAGGCAAGAGACCCAGTACTTC.

This clonotype was seen a handful of times. The chain links TRBV9 to TRBJ1-6; D gene ambiguous. The CDR3 sequence is 14 residues long. Germline-derived CDR1 and CDR2 are SGDLS and YYNGEE. Trimming removed 2 bases at V and 8 bases at J, with 11 bases between. CDR3 DNA sequence: TGTGCCAGCAGCGTCCGGGTGGCAGATTCACCCCTCCACTTT. Translating gives CASSVRVADSPLHF.

In its sample, this clonotype was seen many times. V is TRBV20-1 and J is TRBJ1-1; D uncertain. The CDR3 runs 11 residues. Germline V lookup: CDR1 DFQATT, CDR2 SNEGSKA (reference sequence). V was cut by 5 bases and J by 6 bases, with 10 bases left in between. The CDR3 nucleotides are TGCAGTGCTGAAGGGATCGCTGAAGCTTTCTTT. Amino acid sequence: CSAEGIAEAFF.